A selection of T cell receptor beta chains follows, all from one sample in a study of cytomegalovirus exposure and HLA in healthy donors. Profiling relied on immunoSEQ multiplex PCR, and the TCRdb table lists in-frame clones only, not all of them. The data show about 140,000 clones, approximately 78% seen once. Sequencing was done on a sample of PBMCs. All receptors come from a man younger than 35 in good health and CMV-seropositive. CDR3s include the opening cysteine and the closing phenylalanine or tryptophan. A D gene is named only where the DNA matches it firmly. Rows may omit the clone size; those that give it use once, few, many or a size class.

clone_size,j_call,v_call,cdr3_length,d_call,cdr3_aa,cdr3_nt
.,TRBJ1-2,TRBV5-1,14,.,CASSSNPGNYGYTF,TGCGCCAGCAGCTCCAATCCAGGGAACTATGGCTACACCTTC
.,TRBJ2-1,TRBV29-1,12,.,CSVDPGGSEQFF,TGCAGCGTTGATCCGGGGGGCAGTGAGCAGTTCTTC
.,TRBJ1-1,TRBV2,12,.,CANGGMNTEAFF,TGTGCCAACGGGGGGATGAACACTGAAGCTTTCTTT
.,TRBJ2-7,TRBV6-8,13,.,CATPRQPNYEQYF,TGTGCCACCCCGCGGCAGCCCAACTACGAGCAGTACTTC
.,TRBJ1-4,TRBV6-6,14,.,CASSPLTRGEKLFF,TGTGCCAGCAGTCCCCTTACCAGGGGCGAAAAACTGTTTTTT
few,TRBJ1-1,TRBV28,14,TRBD1,CASSPPGQGNEAFF,TGTGCCAGCAGCCCCCCGGGACAGGGAAACGAAGCTTTCTTT
.,TRBJ1-3,TRBV6-5,15,.,CASSITRPGGDTIYF,TGTGCCAGCAGCATAACCCGGCCGGGTGGAGACACCATATATTTT
.,TRBJ1-1,TRBV19,15,TRBD1,CASSAAGGVGWEAFF,TGTGCCAGTAGTGCCGCAGGGGGCGTCGGATGGGAAGCTTTCTTT
.,TRBJ1-2,TRBV6-1,17,TRBD1,CASSENQGAKSNYGYTF,TGTGCCAGCAGTGAAAACCAGGGGGCGAAATCCAACTATGGCTACACCTTC
.,TRBJ1-1,TRBV6-6,14,.,CASNTGGLNTEAFF,TGTGCCAGCAATACCGGGGGACTGAACACTGAAGCTTTCTTT
.,TRBJ1-5,TRBV28,14,TRBD1,CATGTALSNQPQHF,TGTGCCACCGGGACAGCCCTTAGCAATCAGCCCCAGCATTTT
.,TRBJ1-4,TRBV6-4,15,TRBD1,CASRFPGQGQRKLFF,TGTGCCAGCAGGTTCCCGGGACAGGGACAAAGAAAACTGTTTTTT
once,TRBJ2-2,TRBV6-1,15,.,CASSDPETNTGELFF,TGTGCCAGCAGTGATCCTGAGACGAACACCGGGGAGCTGTTTTTT
.,TRBJ2-1,TRBV4-1,13,.,CASSQVQVNEQFF,TGCGCCAGCAGCCAAGTGCAGGTGAATGAGCAGTTCTTC
.,TRBJ2-3,TRBV9,15,.,CASSVGGSVPDTQYF,TGTGCCAGCAGCGTAGGAGGTAGCGTCCCAGATACGCAGTATTTT
once,TRBJ2-5,TRBV5-1,15,TRBD1,CASSVGQGRQETQYF,TGCGCCAGCAGCGTTGGACAGGGAAGGCAAGAGACCCAGTACTTC
.,TRBJ1-5,TRBV27,15,.,CASSLGSYSNQPQHF,TGTGCCAGCAGTTTAGGCAGTTATAGCAATCAGCCCCAGCATTTT
.,TRBJ1-4,TRBV6-1,15,.,CASRAPGRANEKLFF,TGTGCCAGCAGGGCTCCGGGGAGGGCGAATGAAAAACTGTTTTTT
.,TRBJ2-5,TRBV30,15,TRBD2,CAWSVGTSGGKTQYF,TGTGCCTGGAGTGTCGGGACTAGCGGGGGGAAGACCCAGTACTTC
.,TRBJ1-2,TRBV5-1,12,TRBD1,CASTGTGDHYTF,TGCGCCAGTACAGGGACAGGGGATCACTACACCTTC
.,TRBJ1-3,TRBV7-8,14,.,CASSSQGPLNTIYF,TGTGCCAGCAGCTCACAGGGACCCCTCAACACCATATATTTT
.,TRBJ2-3,TRBV2,14,.,CASRADTSTDTQYF,TGTGCCAGCAGGGCAGACACAAGCACAGATACGCAGTATTTT
.,TRBJ2-3,TRBV23-1,19,TRBD1,CASSQFSSGTGGVTDTQYF,TGCGCCAGCAGTCAATTCAGTTCCGGGACAGGGGGCGTCACAGATACGCAGTATTTT
.,TRBJ1-1,TRBV11-3,13,.,CASSLDGQAEAFF,TGTGCCAGCAGCTTAGATGGGCAGGCTGAAGCTTTCTTT
.,TRBJ2-2,TRBV5-1,16,TRBD1,CASSFGQGKNTGELFF,TGCGCCAGCAGCTTCGGACAGGGGAAGAACACCGGGGAGCTGTTTTTT
.,TRBJ2-7,TRBV27,13,TRBD1,CATRDRGSHEQYF,TGTGCCACCCGGGACAGGGGGTCCCACGAGCAGTACTTC
.,TRBJ2-1,TRBV19,15,TRBD1,CASSFWGQGEGEQFF,TGTGCCAGTAGCTTTTGGGGACAGGGGGAGGGTGAGCAGTTCTTC
few,TRBJ2-2,TRBV7-6,15,.,CASRSTATNTGELFF,TGTGCCAGCAGATCGACAGCTACAAACACCGGGGAGCTGTTTTTT
.,TRBJ2-4,TRBV29-1,15,.,CSVEDAGVAKNIQYF,TGCAGCGTTGAAGATGCAGGGGTAGCCAAAAACATTCAGTACTTC
.,TRBJ1-2,TRBV27,15,.,CASSSTGYINYGYTF,TGTGCCAGCAGTTCCACAGGCTATATTAACTATGGCTACACCTTC
.,TRBJ2-7,TRBV2,13,TRBD2,CASRGEGSYEQYF,TGTGCCAGCCGGGGGGAGGGCTCCTACGAGCAGTACTTC
.,TRBJ2-7,TRBV7-3,16,.,CASSLGSAGSSYEQYF,TGTGCCAGCAGCCTGGGGAGCGCAGGAAGCTCCTACGAGCAGTACTTC
once,TRBJ2-7,TRBV28,15,TRBD2,CASSRGLAGVKEQYF,TGTGCCAGCAGCCGCGGACTAGCGGGAGTGAAAGAGCAGTACTTC
few,TRBJ1-1,TRBV2,11,.,CASSQNTEAFF,TGTGCCAGCAGTCAGAACACTGAAGCTTTCTTT
.,TRBJ2-1,TRBV6-1,14,.,CASSEVHSYNEQFF,TGTGCCAGCAGTGAAGTTCACTCCTACAATGAGCAGTTCTTC
.,TRBJ1-2,TRBV28,15,.,CASSLFPSDNYGYTF,TGTGCCAGCAGTTTGTTTCCGAGCGACAACTATGGCTACACCTTC
.,TRBJ2-1,TRBV6-6,15,.,CASSLRGTSYNEQFF,TGTGCCAGCAGCCTCAGGGGGACTTCCTACAATGAGCAGTTCTTC
.,TRBJ1-1,TRBV7-7,13,.,CASSLTENTEAFF,TGTGCTAGCAGCTTAACAGAAAACACTGAAGCTTTCTTT
.,TRBJ1-1,TRBV18,12,.,CASSSRVSEAFF,TGTGCCAGCTCATCCAGGGTCAGTGAGGCTTTCTTT
.,TRBJ2-5,TRBV28,15,TRBD1,CASSTRTGGLETQYF,TGTGCCAGCAGTACAAGGACAGGGGGCTTGGAGACCCAGTACTTC
once,TRBJ2-1,TRBV5-1,19,TRBD2,CASSSGGRLAGVSYNEQFF,TGCGCCAGCAGCTCAGGGGGAAGACTAGCGGGAGTATCCTACAATGAGCAGTTCTTC
.,TRBJ1-2,TRBV28,14,TRBD1,CASRGQGAGYGYTF,TGTGCCAGCAGGGGACAGGGGGCTGGCTATGGCTACACCTTC
.,TRBJ2-1,TRBV10-3,14,.,CAISESGISNEQFF,TGTGCCATCAGTGAGTCTGGCATCTCCAATGAGCAGTTCTTC
.,TRBJ2-3,TRBV6-5,15,TRBD1,CASRDRGPNGDTQYF,TGTGCCAGCAGGGACAGGGGGCCGAATGGGGATACGCAGTATTTT
.,TRBJ2-7,TRBV6-6,15,.,CASSYSGGVSYEQYF,TGTGCCAGCAGTTACTCGGGCGGGGTCTCCTACGAGCAGTACTTC
.,TRBJ2-7,TRBV14,14,TRBD2,CASSQAGGVYEQYF,TGTGCCAGCAGCCAAGCGGGAGGTGTATACGAGCAGTACTTC
.,TRBJ2-7,TRBV4-1,14,.,CASSQVQGGYEQYF,TGCGCCAGCAGCCAAGTCCAAGGAGGCTACGAGCAGTACTTC
.,TRBJ2-1,TRBV19,15,TRBD1,CASSISQGRYNEQFF,TGTGCCAGTAGTATATCACAGGGGCGTTACAATGAGCAGTTCTTC
.,TRBJ2-1,TRBV5-5,12,.,CASSFLVHEQFF,TGTGCCAGCAGCTTCTTAGTCCATGAGCAGTTCTTC
.,TRBJ2-5,TRBV9,15,TRBD2,CASRSSGSGEETQYF,TGTGCCAGCAGATCAAGCGGGAGTGGTGAGGAGACCCAGTACTTC
.,TRBJ2-7,TRBV6-5,14,.,CASKVELGPGEQYF,TGTGCCAGCAAGGTTGAACTAGGGCCGGGGGAGCAGTACTTC
.,TRBJ2-1,TRBV5-1,16,TRBD2,CASSGNPSGGGNEQFF,TGCGCCAGCAGCGGAAACCCCAGCGGGGGGGGCAATGAGCAGTTCTTC
.,TRBJ1-2,TRBV25-1,16,TRBD1,CASSDGQGLDNYGYTF,TGTGCCAGCAGTGATGGACAGGGTTTGGATAACTATGGCTACACCTTC
.,TRBJ2-7,TRBV30,14,.,CAWSSPAGKYEQYF,TGTGCCTGGAGCTCCCCCGCGGGAAAATACGAGCAGTACTTC